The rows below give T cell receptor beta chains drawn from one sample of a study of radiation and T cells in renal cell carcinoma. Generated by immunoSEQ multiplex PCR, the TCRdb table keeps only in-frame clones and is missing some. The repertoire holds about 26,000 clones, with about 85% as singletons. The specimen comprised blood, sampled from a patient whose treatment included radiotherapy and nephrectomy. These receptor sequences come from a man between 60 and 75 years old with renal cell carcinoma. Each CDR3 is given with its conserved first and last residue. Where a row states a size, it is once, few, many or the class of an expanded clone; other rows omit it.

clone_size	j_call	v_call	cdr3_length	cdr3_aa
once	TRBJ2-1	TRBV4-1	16	CASSQDSPGRGNEQFF
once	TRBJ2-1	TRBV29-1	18	CSVESGTSSCCESNEQFF
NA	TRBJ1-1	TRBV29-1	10	CSGKNTEAFF
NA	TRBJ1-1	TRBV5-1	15	CASSFNPQPNTEAFF
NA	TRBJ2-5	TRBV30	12	CAWSRQQETQYF
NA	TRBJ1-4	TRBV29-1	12	CSGRDSNEKLFF
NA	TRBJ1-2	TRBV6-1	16	CASSEAGTGQQSGYTF
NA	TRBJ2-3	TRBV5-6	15	CASSHGTGASDTQYF
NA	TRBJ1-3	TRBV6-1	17	CASSEAVDGASGNTIYF
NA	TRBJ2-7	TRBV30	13	CAWSLQDSYEQYF
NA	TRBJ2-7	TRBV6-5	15	CASSRLAGGSYEQYF
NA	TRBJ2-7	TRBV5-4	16	CASSSRTSGRAYEQYF
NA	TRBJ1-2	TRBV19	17	CASSIDRDRFLAYGYTF
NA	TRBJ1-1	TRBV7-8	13	CASSPGGNTEAFF
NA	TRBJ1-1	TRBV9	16	CASSIDRGALPTEAFF
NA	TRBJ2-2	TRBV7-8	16	CASSPRRYQYTGELFF
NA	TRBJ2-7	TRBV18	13	CASSPGDTYEQYF
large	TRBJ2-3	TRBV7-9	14	CASMLRGFGDTQYF
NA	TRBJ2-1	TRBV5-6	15	CASSSPGLAGGEQFF
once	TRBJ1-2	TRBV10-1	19	CASTHDRGRPCVRNYGYTF
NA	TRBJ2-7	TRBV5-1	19	CASRLERTSGSLRGGEQYF
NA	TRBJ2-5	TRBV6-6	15	CASSYFGVGQETQYF
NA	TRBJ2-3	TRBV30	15	CAWSVWQGGTDTQYF
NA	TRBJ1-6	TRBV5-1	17	CASSDLIRGSRNSPLHF
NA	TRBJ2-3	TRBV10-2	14	CASRTGRPGDTQYF
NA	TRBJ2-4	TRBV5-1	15	CASSLAAGEGNIQYF
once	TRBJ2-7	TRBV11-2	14	CASSPLGGFHEQYF
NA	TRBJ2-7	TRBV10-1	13	CASSEGEPYEQYF
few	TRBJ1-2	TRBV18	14	CASSRDTTGDGYTF
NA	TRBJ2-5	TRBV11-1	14	CASSREGPQETQYF
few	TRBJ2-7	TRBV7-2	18	CASSKGPALRDYFYEQYF
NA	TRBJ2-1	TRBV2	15	CASSGAGGIDNEQFF
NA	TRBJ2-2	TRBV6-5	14	CASSYRVSTGELFF
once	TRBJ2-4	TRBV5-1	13	CASSLGSENIQYF
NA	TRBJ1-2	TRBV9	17	CASSPRQGLVRGYGYTF
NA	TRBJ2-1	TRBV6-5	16	CASSYQPQVTYNEQFF
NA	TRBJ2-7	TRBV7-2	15	CASSLEDLSAYEQYF
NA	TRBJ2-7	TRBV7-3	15	CASSLGTSLSYEQYF
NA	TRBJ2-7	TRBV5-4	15	CASSLGLAFSYEQYF
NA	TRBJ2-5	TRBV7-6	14	CASSSGPGGETQYF
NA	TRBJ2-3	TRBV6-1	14	CASSELAGGDTQYF
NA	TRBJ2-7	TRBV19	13	CASSSRDNYEQYF
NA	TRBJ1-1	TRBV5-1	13	CASKAGVSTEAFF
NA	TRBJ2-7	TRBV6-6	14	CASSYASESYEQYF
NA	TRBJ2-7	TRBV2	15	CASSDYAAGTYEQYF
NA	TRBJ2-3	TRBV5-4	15	CASSTSRGRGDTQYF
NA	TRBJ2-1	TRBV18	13	CASSRDRENEQFF
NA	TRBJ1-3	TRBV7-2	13	CASSPTTVGTIYF
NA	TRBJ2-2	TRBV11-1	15	CASSPGTGYTGELFF
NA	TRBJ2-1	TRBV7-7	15	CASSLLLAGNNEQFF
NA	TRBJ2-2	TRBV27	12	CASSSRYGELFF